The TCR beta chain under discussion was sequenced for a study of blood T cell repertoires in COVID-19. Study in general: T cells, B-cell-depleted T cells, or PBMCs supplied cDNA or gDNA.

Here immunoSEQ multiplex PCR was the method, and the copy in TCRdb shows in-frame clones only, minus some. Of approximately 350,000 clones listed, roughly 90% are singletons. Losses at the gene ends were 2 bases for V and 4 bases for J; bases not matched to a gene: 5. CDR3 size: 16 residues. CDR1 is KGHDR, CDR2 SFDVKD, per germline. The sequence derives from a man aged 35 to 55 with acute or convalescent COVID-19. This chain connects TRBV24-1 to TRBJ1-1; 11 nucleotides match TRBD1. Sequenced material: peripheral blood. The chain's CDR3 is CATSDSRTGGFTEAFF. As DNA, the CDR3 is TGTGCCACCAGTGATTCCCGGACAGGGGGCTTCACTGAAGCTTTCTTT.